This T cell receptor beta chain was documented in a study of blood T cell repertoires in COVID-19. Background on the study: Acute and convalescent COVID-19 specimens originated in the United States, Italy and Spain.

Germline V gene sequence: CDR1 MDHEN, CDR2 SYDVKM. V shed 5 bases, J shed 10 bases, and the junction held 11 bases outside the gene matches. CDR3 length: 15 residues. Per the study methods: Reference gene primer amplification in the assay estimated nucleated cell counts. Clones were read by immunoSEQ multiplex PCR, and TCRdb kept only the in-frame ones, dropping some. The V and J calls and the clone size are those of that table, but D and trimming were determined from the DNA. The sample has hundreds of thousands of clones, 80% to 90% seen once. J is TRBJ2-1 and V is TRBV28; TRBD1 matches 10 bases. Material: PBMCs or T cells enriched from blood (not recorded which). The TCR originated in a man aged 30 to 39 who had recovered from COVID-19. The CDR3 DNA reads TGTGCCAGCAGTGTGGGACAGGGGAGAACGGCCGAGCAGTTCTTC. Residues: CASSVGQGRTAEQFF.